The rows below give T cell receptor beta chains drawn from one sample of a study of T-cell reconstitution after alpha-beta-depleted transplantation in children. MiXCR was run by TCRdb on the PCR reads, yielding one entry per CDR3 protein. Of some 340,000 distinct CDR3 sequences in the sample, around 10% are singletons; the top ten hold 2% to 3%. The starting material was PBMCs from the stem cell graft donor, obtained from the stem cell graft. The origin of the receptors is a human donor who donated a stem cell graft to a child with acute lymphoblastic leukemia. CDR3s include the opening cysteine and the closing phenylalanine or tryptophan. The D gene is left open where the match is weak. Size values are once, few and many counts, or a class for expanded clones, and some rows have none.

D gene | CDR3 length | J gene | V gene | clone size | CDR3 DNA | CDR3 protein
NA | 14 | TRBJ2-2 | TRBV5-1 | NA | TGCGCCAGCAGCCCCAGGGGGGGTACCGGGGAGCTGTTTTTT | CASSPRGGTGELFF
TRBD1 | 17 | TRBJ2-1 | TRBV25-1 | few | TGTGCCAGCAGCGACCCCCTTTGGGGGACAGGGAACAATGAGCAGTTCTTC | CASSDPLWGTGNNEQFF
TRBD2 | 15 | TRBJ2-1 | TRBV7-3 | NA | TGTGCCAGCAACCTTGGGACTAGCGGGAGGGACGAGCAGTTCTTC | CASNLGTSGRDEQFF
TRBD1 | 16 | TRBJ1-1 | TRBV19 | NA | TGTGCCAGTAGTCCCAGGACAGGGGGCGCCTCCACTGAAGCTTTCTTT | CASSPRTGGASTEAFF
TRBD2 | 18 | TRBJ2-3 | TRBV11-2 | NA | TGTGCCAGCAGCCCCAAGGCCCTAGCGGGAGGTAGCACAGATACGCAGTATTTT | CASSPKALAGGSTDTQYF
NA | 15 | TRBJ2-1 | TRBV24-1 | NA | TGTGCCACCAGTGTAAGAGACAGGTCCTACAATGAGCAGTTCTTC | CATSVRDRSYNEQFF
TRBD2 | 15 | TRBJ2-1 | TRBV5-1 | NA | TGCGCCAGCAGCTCCGGACTAGGCGGGTGGGATGAGCAGTTCTTC | CASSSGLGGWDEQFF
TRBD1 | 15 | TRBJ1-2 | TRBV3-1 | NA | TGTGCCAGCAGCGAGAGACAGGGAGGACCGTATGGCTACACCTTC | CASSERQGGPYGYTF
TRBD2 | 13 | TRBJ2-1 | TRBV20-1 | few | TGCAGTGCAGGACTAGATACCTACAATGAGCAGTTCTTC | CSAGLDTYNEQFF
NA | 13 | TRBJ1-1 | TRBV5-1 | once | TGCGCCACCAGCTTGAGTTTGAACACTGAAGCTTTCTTT | CATSLSLNTEAFF
NA | 15 | TRBJ1-6 | TRBV7-6 | NA | TGTGCCAGCAGCCCGGACAGTAAATCAAATTCACCCCTCCACTTT | CASSPDSKSNSPLHF
NA | 17 | TRBJ2-5 | TRBV12-3/TRBV12-4 | many | TGTGCCAGCAGTTTAGGGACAGGGACTATTTCCCAAGAGACCCAGTACTTC | CASSLGTGTISQETQYF
TRBD1 | 13 | TRBJ1-1 | TRBV15 | many | TGTGCCACCAGCACGAGACAGGGCGCTGAAGCTTTCTTT | CATSTRQGAEAFF
NA | 11 | TRBJ2-7 | TRBV12-3/TRBV12-4 | few | TGTGCCAGCAGCCTTTGGGGGGAGCAGTACTTC | CASSLWGEQYF
TRBD1 | 16 | TRBJ1-2 | TRBV30 | NA | TGTGCCTGGAGTGTAAGGACAGGGGGTTCGTTCGTCGGCTACACCTTC | CAWSVRTGGSFVGYTF
NA | 14 | TRBJ2-5 | TRBV6-5 | few | TGTGCCAGCAGTTACCCGACCAGGGGAGAGACCCAGTACTTC | CASSYPTRGETQYF
NA | 17 | TRBJ2-6 | TRBV5-1 | NA | TGCGCCAGCAGCCTACTCACAGGTTCCTCTGGGGCCAACGTCCTGACTTTC | CASSLLTGSSGANVLTF
NA | 16 | TRBJ2-5 | TRBV21-1 | NA | TGTGCCAGCAGCAAAGAGCGCAGGGGTAGAGGAGAGACCCAGTACTTC | CASSKERRGRGETQYF
NA | 13 | TRBJ2-7 | TRBV29-1 | NA | TGCAGCGTTTACCCTGCAGGAACTAACGAGCAGTACTTC | CSVYPAGTNEQYF
TRBD1 | 17 | TRBJ1-3 | TRBV4-1 | few | TGCGCCAGCAGCCAAGATTGGAGGGGGCACTCTGGAAACACCATATATTTT | CASSQDWRGHSGNTIYF
TRBD2 | 19 | TRBJ2-1 | TRBV5-1 | few | TGCGCCAGCAGCTTGGTGGTGCTAGCGGGAGCTGGGGGTTACAATGAGCAGTTCTTC | CASSLVVLAGAGGYNEQFF
TRBD1 | 15 | TRBJ1-4 | TRBV4-2 | many | TGTGCCAGCAGCCCCCGGACAGGGGTTAATGAAAAACTGTTTTTT | CASSPRTGVNEKLFF
TRBD1 | 17 | TRBJ1-1 | TRBV20-1 | few | TGCAGTGCTAGGTTCGGACAGGGGTGGGCCATGAACACTGAAGCTTTCTTT | CSARFGQGWAMNTEAFF
NA | 14 | TRBJ1-5 | TRBV2 | NA | TGTGCCAGCAAGGGCCAGATTAGCAATCAGCCCCAGCATTTC | CASKGQISNQPQHF
TRBD2 | 18 | TRBJ2-1 | TRBV11-2 | NA | TGTGCCAGCAGCCGCACCACGAATAGTCTAGCGGGAGGTGGTGAGCAGTTCTTC | CASSRTTNSLAGGGEQFF
TRBD2 | 17 | TRBJ2-1 | TRBV12-3/TRBV12-4 | NA | TGTGCCAGCAGTTTAGCGGTAGTAGCGGGAGGAAGGGATGAGCAGTTCTTC | CASSLAVVAGGRDEQFF
TRBD2 | 13 | TRBJ2-7 | TRBV29-1 | few | TGCAGCGTTGTATCTAGCGGGAGGGACGAGCAGTACTTC | CSVVSSGRDEQYF
NA | 13 | TRBJ2-5 | TRBV20-1 | few | TGCAGTGCCTTAACAGGCTCCCAAGAGACCCAGTACTTC | CSALTGSQETQYF
NA | 15 | TRBJ2-7 | TRBV6-5 | NA | TGTGCCAGCAGTTACTTTCTCAGCGAGGCCTACGAGCAGTACTTC | CASSYFLSEAYEQYF
NA | 13 | TRBJ1-2 | TRBV9 | NA | TGTGCCAGCAGCGTAGCACCAGGGGACGGCTACACCTTC | CASSVAPGDGYTF
NA | 14 | TRBJ1-2 | TRBV5-1 | NA | TGCGCCAGCAGCTTGGCCGGACAGACTGATGGCTACACCTTC | CASSLAGQTDGYTF
NA | 16 | TRBJ2-3 | TRBV4-1 | NA | TGCGCCAGCAGCCGGCTCGAGGGGGGCCCCCCAGATACGCAGTATTTT | CASSRLEGGPPDTQYF
NA | 12 | TRBJ2-7 | TRBV5-5 | few | TGTGCCAGCAGCCCATACATGAACGAGCAGTACTTC | CASSPYMNEQYF
TRBD1 | 15 | TRBJ1-5 | TRBV6-2/TRBV6-3 | NA | TGTGCCAGCAGCGAAACAGGGGGCAGCAATCAGCCCCAGCATTTT | CASSETGGSNQPQHF
TRBD2 | 16 | TRBJ2-1 | TRBV7-2 | many | TGTGCCAGCAGCGTTGGACTAGCGGGAGGCTACAATGAGCAGTTCTTC | CASSVGLAGGYNEQFF
NA | 14 | TRBJ2-7 | TRBV27 | NA | TGTGCCAGCAGTAGAATAGCAGGGGTGTACGAGCAGTACTTC | CASSRIAGVYEQYF
NA | 15 | TRBJ2-7 | TRBV10-3 | NA | TGTGCCATCAGTGAGTCGACTAGAGGGCCCTACGAGCAGTACTTC | CAISESTRGPYEQYF
TRBD2 | 14 | TRBJ2-1 | TRBV20-1 | NA | TGCAGTGCTTCGTTTAGCGGGAGGGCCAATGAGCAGTTCTTC | CSASFSGRANEQFF
NA | 14 | TRBJ2-1 | TRBV28 | NA | TGTGCCAGCAGTGGGGACACTACTACTAGGGAGCAGTTCTTC | CASSGDTTTREQFF
NA | 17 | TRBJ2-1 | TRBV5-1 | many | TGCGCCAGCAGCTGGGGGTTGAGCCCATGGATGTACAATGAGCAGTTCTTC | CASSWGLSPWMYNEQFF
NA | 13 | TRBJ2-1 | TRBV7-9 | NA | TGTGCCAGCAGCCAAAACCCCAGGGATGAGCAGTTCTTC | CASSQNPRDEQFF
TRBD2 | 16 | TRBJ2-1 | TRBV20-1 | few | TGCAGTGCTAGAGGTTCCACTAGCGGGAGGGATAATGAGCAGTTCTTC | CSARGSTSGRDNEQFF
TRBD2 | 17 | TRBJ2-7 | TRBV28 | NA | TGTGCCAGCAGTTTACCCGTAGGACTAGGGACCTCCTACGAGCAGTACTTC | CASSLPVGLGTSYEQYF
NA | 13 | TRBJ2-1 | TRBV9 | few | TGTGCCAGCAGCGTAGGGTTGTTCACTGAGCAGTTCTTC | CASSVGLFTEQFF
NA | 13 | TRBJ2-1 | TRBV4-1 | many | TGCGCCAGCAGTCCGAACAGGGTCAATGAGCAGTTCTTC | CASSPNRVNEQFF
NA | 14 | TRBJ2-5 | TRBV20-1 | few | TGCAGTGCTAACGGCCTTTTGTTGGAAGAGACCCAGTACTTC | CSANGLLLEETQYF
NA | 12 | TRBJ2-2 | TRBV29-1 | few | TGCAGCGTCAACCAGCTCACCGGGGAGCTGTTTTTT | CSVNQLTGELFF
TRBD1 | 17 | TRBJ1-5 | TRBV18 | few | TGTGCCAGCTCACCGCCCGGACAGGGTTCGAGCAATCAGCCCCAGCATTTT | CASSPPGQGSSNQPQHF
NA | 15 | TRBJ2-2 | TRBV5-6 | many | TGTGCCAGCAGCTTGGTGGACAGAAACACCGGGGAGCTGTTTTTT | CASSLVDRNTGELFF
TRBD2 | 15 | TRBJ2-1 | TRBV19 | few | TGTGCCAGTAGTTTCCTAGCGGGAGGGCAGAATGAGCAGTTCTTC | CASSFLAGGQNEQFF
TRBD2 | 15 | TRBJ2-3 | TRBV29-1 | many | TGCAGCGTTGAGGTGGGGAGGGCCCGCACAGATACGCAGTATTTT | CSVEVGRARTDTQYF
TRBD1 | 16 | TRBJ2-7 | TRBV4-3 | many | TGCGCCAGCAGCCAAGTGGGGGGACAGGGTGCCTACGAGCAGTACTTC | CASSQVGGQGAYEQYF
NA | 12 | TRBJ1-1 | TRBV29-1 | NA | TGCAGCGTTGCCTACAAGAACACTGAAGCTTTCTTT | CSVAYKNTEAFF
TRBD2 | 16 | TRBJ2-3 | TRBV11-2 | few | TGTGCCAGCAGCTTCATTAGCGGGACTAGCACAGATACGCAGTATTTT | CASSFISGTSTDTQYF
TRBD1 | 15 | TRBJ2-3 | TRBV5-1 | many | TGCGCCAGCAGCCGGGACAGGGGGGGCACAGATACGCAGTATTTT | CASSRDRGGTDTQYF
NA | 14 | TRBJ1-2 | TRBV4-3 | NA | TGCGCCAGCAGCCAAGCGGGTTCTAACTATGGCTACACCTTC | CASSQAGSNYGYTF
TRBD1 | 16 | TRBJ1-6 | TRBV14 | many | TGTGCCAGCAGCGCCATGTCGACAGGGGGCTCCGCAGCCCTCCACTTT | CASSAMSTGGSAALHF
NA | 14 | TRBJ2-2 | TRBV9 | few | TGTGCCAGCAGCGTAGAAGGGGACACCGGGGAGCTGTTTTTT | CASSVEGDTGELFF
TRBD2 | 15 | TRBJ2-1 | TRBV28 | many | TGTGCCAGCAGTTACTCAGCGGGATATACAGATGAGCAGTTCTTC | CASSYSAGYTDEQFF